Listed here are 2 T cell receptor beta chains from one sample, sequenced in a study of breast tumors, draining lymph nodes, adjacent tissues. The lymph nodes were axillary draining lymph nodes from breast cancer patients. TCRdb re-called the multiplex PCR reads with MiXCR, one entry per CDR3 protein. The table includes around 140,000 distinct CDR3 sequences, approximately 20% detected once. The sequencing sample was made of axillary lymph node tissue. The origin of the receptors is a female donor with breast cancer. Some clones in this sample may be carry-over from other donors' samples.

V usage is TRBV28 and J usage is TRBJ2-7; D remains ambiguous. Between the trimmed V and J ends, which lost 4 bases and 6 bases, there was a span of 10 bases. Germline V gene data show CDR1 as MDHEN and CDR2 as SYDVKM. The CDR3 length is 12 residues. CDR3 loop: CASSSGQTEQYF. The CDR3 bases are TGTGCCAGCAGTTCCGGTCAGACCGAGCAGTACTTC. Variable domain in full (rest from reference TRBV28 and TRBJ2-7): DVKVTQSSRYLVKRTGEKVFLECVQDMDHENMFWYRQDPGLGLRLIYFSYDVKMKEKGDIPEGYSVSREKKERFSLILESASTNQTSMYLCASSSGQTEQYFGPGTRLTVT.

V gene TRBV20-1 combines with J gene TRBJ1-3; D is ambiguous. Trimming left V 3 bases short and J 0 bases short, with 9 bases between. CDR1 and CDR2 (germline): DFQATT, SNEGSKA (reference sequence). CDR3 length: 14 residues. The CDR3 DNA sequence: TGCAGTGCTAGTATGGCAGGCTCTGGAAACACCATATATTTT. Its protein is CSASMAGSGNTIYF.